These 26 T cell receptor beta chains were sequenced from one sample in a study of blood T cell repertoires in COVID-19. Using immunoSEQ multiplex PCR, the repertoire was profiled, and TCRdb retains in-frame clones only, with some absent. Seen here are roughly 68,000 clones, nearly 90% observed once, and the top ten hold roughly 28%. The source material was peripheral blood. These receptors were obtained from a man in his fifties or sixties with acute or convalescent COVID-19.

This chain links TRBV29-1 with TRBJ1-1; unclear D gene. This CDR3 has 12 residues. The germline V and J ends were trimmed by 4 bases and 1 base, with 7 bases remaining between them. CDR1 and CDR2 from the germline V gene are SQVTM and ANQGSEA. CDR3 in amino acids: CSVASGNTEAFF. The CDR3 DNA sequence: TGCAGCGTTGCATCCGGGAACACTGAAGCTTTCTTT.

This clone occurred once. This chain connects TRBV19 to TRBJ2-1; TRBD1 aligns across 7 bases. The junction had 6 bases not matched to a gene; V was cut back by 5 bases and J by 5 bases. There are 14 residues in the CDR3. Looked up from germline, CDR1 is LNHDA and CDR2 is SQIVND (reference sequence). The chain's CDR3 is CASSVTGNDNEQFF. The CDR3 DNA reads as TGTGCCAGTAGTGTGACAGGGAATGACAATGAGCAGTTCTTC.

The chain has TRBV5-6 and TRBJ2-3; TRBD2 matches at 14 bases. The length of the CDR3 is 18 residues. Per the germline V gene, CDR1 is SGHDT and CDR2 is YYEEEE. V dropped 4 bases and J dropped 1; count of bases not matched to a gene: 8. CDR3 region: CASSRKPGLAGGTDTQYF. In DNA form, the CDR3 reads TGTGCCAGCAGCCGAAAACCGGGACTAGCGGGGGGCACAGATACGCAGTATTTT.

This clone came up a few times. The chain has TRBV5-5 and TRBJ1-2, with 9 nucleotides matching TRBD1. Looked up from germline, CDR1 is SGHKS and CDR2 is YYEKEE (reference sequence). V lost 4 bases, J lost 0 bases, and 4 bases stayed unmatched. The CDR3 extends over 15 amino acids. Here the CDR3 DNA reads TGTGCCAGCAGCGAACGGACAGGGGCTAACTATGGCTACACCTTC. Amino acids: CASSERTGANYGYTF. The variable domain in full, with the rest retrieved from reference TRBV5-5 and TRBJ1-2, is DAGVTQSPTHLIKTRGQQVTLRCSPISGHKSVSWYQQVLGQGPQFIFQYYEKEERGRGNFPDRFSARQFPNYSSELNVNALLLGDSALYLCASSERTGANYGYTFGSGTRLTVV.

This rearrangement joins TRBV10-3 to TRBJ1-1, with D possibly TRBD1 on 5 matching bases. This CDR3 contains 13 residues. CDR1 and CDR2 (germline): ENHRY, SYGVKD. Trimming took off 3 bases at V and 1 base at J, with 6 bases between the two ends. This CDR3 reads CAISDRANTEAFF. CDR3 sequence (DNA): TGTGCCATCAGTGACAGGGCGAACACTGAAGCTTTCTTT.

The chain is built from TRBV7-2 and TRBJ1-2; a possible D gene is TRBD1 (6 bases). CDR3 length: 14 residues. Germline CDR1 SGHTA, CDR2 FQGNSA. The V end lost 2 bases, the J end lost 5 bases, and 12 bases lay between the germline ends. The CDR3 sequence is CASSLLGQGYGYTF. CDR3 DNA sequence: TGTGCCAGCAGCTTACTAGGGCAGGGGTATGGCTACACCTTC.

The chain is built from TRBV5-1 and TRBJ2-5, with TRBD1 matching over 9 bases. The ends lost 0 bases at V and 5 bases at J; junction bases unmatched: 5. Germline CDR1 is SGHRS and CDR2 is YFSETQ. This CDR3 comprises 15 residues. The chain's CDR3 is CASSLAWTGDETQYF. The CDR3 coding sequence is TGCGCCAGCAGCTTGGCATGGACAGGGGACGAGACCCAGTACTTC.

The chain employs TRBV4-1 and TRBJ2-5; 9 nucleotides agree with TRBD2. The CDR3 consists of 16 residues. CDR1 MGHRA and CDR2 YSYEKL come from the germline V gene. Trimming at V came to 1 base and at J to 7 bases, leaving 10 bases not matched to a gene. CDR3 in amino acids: CASSQAERGDQGTQYF. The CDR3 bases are TGCGCCAGCAGCCAAGCAGAGCGGGGGGACCAGGGGACCCAGTACTTC.

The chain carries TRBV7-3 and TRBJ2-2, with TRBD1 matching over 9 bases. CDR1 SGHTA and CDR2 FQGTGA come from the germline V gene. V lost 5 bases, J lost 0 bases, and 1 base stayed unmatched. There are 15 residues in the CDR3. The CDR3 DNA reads TGTGCCAGCAGCAGACAGGGGGCGAACACCGGGGAGCTGTTTTTT. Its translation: CASSRQGANTGELFF.

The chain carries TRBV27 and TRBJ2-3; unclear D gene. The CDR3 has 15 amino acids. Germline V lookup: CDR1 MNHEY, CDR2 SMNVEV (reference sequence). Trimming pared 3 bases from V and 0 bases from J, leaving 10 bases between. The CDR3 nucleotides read TGTGCCAGCAGTTTGTTGTCAGTTAGCACAGATACGCAGTATTTT. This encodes CASSLLSVSTDTQYF.

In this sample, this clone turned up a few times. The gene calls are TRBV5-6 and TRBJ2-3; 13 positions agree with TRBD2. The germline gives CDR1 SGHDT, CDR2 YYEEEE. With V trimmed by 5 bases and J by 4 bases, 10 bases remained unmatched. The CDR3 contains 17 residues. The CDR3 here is CASRSRGLAGMADTQYF. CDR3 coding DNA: TGTGCCAGCAGATCGAGGGGACTAGCGGGGATGGCAGATACGCAGTATTTT.

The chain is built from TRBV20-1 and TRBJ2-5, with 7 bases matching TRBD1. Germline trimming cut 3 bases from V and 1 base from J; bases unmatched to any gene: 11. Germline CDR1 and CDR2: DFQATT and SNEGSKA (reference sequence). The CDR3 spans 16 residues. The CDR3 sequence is CSASRMYDRVQETQYF. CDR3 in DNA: TGCAGTGCTAGTAGGATGTACGACAGGGTCCAAGAGACCCAGTACTTC.

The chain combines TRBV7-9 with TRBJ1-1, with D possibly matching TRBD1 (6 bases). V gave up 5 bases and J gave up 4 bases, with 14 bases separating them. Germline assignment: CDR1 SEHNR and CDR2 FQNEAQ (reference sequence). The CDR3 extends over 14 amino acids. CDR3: CASSSRGGGTEAFF. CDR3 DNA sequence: TGTGCCAGCAGCAGCAGGGGCGGGGGCACTGAAGCTTTCTTT.

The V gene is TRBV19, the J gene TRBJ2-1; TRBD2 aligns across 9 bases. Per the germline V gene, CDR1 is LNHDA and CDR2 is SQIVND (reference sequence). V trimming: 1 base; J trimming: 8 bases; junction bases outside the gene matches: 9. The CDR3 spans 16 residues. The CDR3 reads CASSIVGAGGRDEQFF. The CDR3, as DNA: TGTGCCAGTAGTATAGTGGGCGCGGGGGGGAGGGATGAGCAGTTCTTC.

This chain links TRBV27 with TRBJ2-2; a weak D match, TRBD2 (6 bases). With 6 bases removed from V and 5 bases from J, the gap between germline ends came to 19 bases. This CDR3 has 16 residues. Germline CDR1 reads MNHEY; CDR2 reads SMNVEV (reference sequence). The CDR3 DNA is TGTGCCAGCAGCTTACTTCAATTGGGACTTACCGGGGAGCTGTTTTTT. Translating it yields CASSLLQLGLTGELFF.

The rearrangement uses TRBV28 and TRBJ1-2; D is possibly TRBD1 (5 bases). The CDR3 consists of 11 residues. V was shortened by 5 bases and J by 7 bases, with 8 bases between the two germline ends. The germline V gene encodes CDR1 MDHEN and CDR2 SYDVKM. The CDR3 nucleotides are TGTGCCAGCAGTGCGACAGTTGGCTACACCTTC. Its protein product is CASSATVGYTF.

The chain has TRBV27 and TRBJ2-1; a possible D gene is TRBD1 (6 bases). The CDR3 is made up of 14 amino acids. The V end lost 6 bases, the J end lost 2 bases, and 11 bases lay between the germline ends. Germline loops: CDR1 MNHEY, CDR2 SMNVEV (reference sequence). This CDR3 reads CASRRTVAYNEQFF. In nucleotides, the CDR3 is TGTGCCAGCAGGCGGACAGTCGCCTACAATGAGCAGTTCTTC.

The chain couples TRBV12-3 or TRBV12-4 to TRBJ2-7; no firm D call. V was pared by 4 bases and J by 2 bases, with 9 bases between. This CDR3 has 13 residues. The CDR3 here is CASSSNDTYEQYF. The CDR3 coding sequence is TGTGCCAGCAGTTCCAACGACACCTACGAGCAGTACTTC.

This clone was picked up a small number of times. DNA for the CDR3: TGTGCCAGCAGCCAAGATACCTACGAGCAGTACTTC. This gives the protein CASSQDTYEQYF. V and J are TRBV3-1 (or the pseudogene TRBV3-2) and TRBJ2-7; D not certain. The ends were cut back, 0 bases at V and 2 bases at J, with 2 bases in the middle. CDR3 length equals 12 residues. In germline, CDR1 is LGHDT, CDR2 YNNKEL (reference sequence).

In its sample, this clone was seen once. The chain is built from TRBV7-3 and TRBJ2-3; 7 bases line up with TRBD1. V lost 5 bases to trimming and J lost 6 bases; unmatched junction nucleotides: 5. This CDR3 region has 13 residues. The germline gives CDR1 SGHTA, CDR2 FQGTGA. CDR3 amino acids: CASSQTGADTQYF. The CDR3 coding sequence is TGTGCCAGCAGCCAAACAGGGGCCGATACGCAGTATTTT.

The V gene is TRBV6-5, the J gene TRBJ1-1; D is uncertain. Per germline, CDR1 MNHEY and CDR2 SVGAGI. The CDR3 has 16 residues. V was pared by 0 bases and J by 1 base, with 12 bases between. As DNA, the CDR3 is TGTGCCAGCAGTTACTCGATCGGCAGGAAGAACACTGAAGCTTTCTTT. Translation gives CASSYSIGRKNTEAFF.

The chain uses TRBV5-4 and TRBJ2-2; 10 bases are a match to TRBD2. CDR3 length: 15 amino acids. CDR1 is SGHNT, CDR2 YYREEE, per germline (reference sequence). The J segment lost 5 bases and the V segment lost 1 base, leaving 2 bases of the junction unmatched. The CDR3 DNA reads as TGTGCCAGCAGCTTGCTAGCGGGGGAGACCGGGGAGCTGTTTTTT. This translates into CASSLLAGETGELFF.

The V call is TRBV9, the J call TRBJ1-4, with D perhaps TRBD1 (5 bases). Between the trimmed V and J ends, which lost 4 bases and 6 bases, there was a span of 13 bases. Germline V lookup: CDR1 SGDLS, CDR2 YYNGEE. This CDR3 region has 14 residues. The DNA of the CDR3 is TGTGCCAGCAGCCCTCCGGACATTGATGAAAAACTGTTTTTT. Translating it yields CASSPPDIDEKLFF.

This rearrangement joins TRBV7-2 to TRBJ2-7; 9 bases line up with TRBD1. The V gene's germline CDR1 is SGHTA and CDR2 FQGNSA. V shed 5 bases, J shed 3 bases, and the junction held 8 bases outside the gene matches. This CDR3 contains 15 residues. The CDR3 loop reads CASSLPGQGIYEQYF. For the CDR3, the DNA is TGTGCCAGCAGCCTCCCGGGACAGGGTATCTACGAGCAGTACTTC.

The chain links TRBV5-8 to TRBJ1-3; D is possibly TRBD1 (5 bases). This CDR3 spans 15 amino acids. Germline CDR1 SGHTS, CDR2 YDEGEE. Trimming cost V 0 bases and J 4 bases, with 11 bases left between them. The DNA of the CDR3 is TGTGCCAGCAGCTTGGGGGCAGGGCCAGGAAACACCATATATTTT. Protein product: CASSLGAGPGNTIYF.

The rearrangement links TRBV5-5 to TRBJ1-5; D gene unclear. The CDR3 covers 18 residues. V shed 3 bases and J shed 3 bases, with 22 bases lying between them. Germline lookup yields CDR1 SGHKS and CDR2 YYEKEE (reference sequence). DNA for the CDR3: TGTGCCAGCAGCTCGTGGGGAGAATTTAAGTTGGACAATCAGCCCCAGCATTTT. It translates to CASSSWGEFKLDNQPQHF.